Given below is one T cell receptor (beta chain) in context. The table lists this clonotype with many counts. Its binding antigen is unknown. No base quality information exists; no much larger clone differs at one position. Libraries came from 5' RACE. Sequencing was carried out with a NextSeq 500. The TCR library protocol attached unique molecular identifiers to individual cDNA molecules to correct for sequencing error and PCR bias. TCR alpha and beta chains were both sequenced, and the abundances of alpha and beta sequences in each sample were closely correlated with each other. As for how the authors treated the data: Decombinator V4 was used to annotate TCR sequences for V gene, J gene and CDR3. Expanded TCRs were defined as changing significantly between any two time points under a Poisson model with p below 0.0001. TCR abundances were normalised to the total number of TCRs sequenced in each sample and reported as counts per million. TRAV1-2 paired with TRAJ12, TRAJ20 or TRAJ33 defined MAIT TCRs, while TRAV10 paired with TRAJ18 defined iNKT TCRs. VDJdb, accessed 1 November 2021, was searched for CMV, EBV and SARS-CoV-2 annotated TCRs, excluding TCRs annotated for multiple antigens. TCRdb redid the processing of the public reads, applying fastp at Q25 and MiXCR, and retained in-frame beta chains. Rows with a matching CDR3 protein are joined into one entry that keeps the most common DNA and genes. The V and J calls were determined by TCRdb, not by the authors. In all, the sample holds 35,000 or so distinct CDR3 sequences, and 5% of those were seen once. The leading ten clones occupy 13% to 15% of the sample.

From V the trimming removes 3 bases and from J it removes 2 bases, while the gene matches leave 8 bases of the junction unaccounted for. The germline V gene (reference sequence) yields GTSNPN for CDR1 and SVGIG for CDR2. The CDR3 sequence holds 15 residues, the cysteine and phenylalanine included. Solely the CDR3 DNA is kept, with 45 bases framed from the first base. The data derive from a study of early T cells in non-severe SARS-CoV-2 infection (dated by TCRdb to 2020 to 2023). Looking at the study overall: Because TCR sequencing was done on bulk RNA from unsorted whole blood, the alpha and beta chains could not be paired.

The study was a case-control design nested within a healthcare worker cohort in London, UK, with weekly nasopharyngeal swab PCR tests and blood sampling. Healthcare workers were recruited between 23 and 31 March 2020, during the week of the UK lockdown, and were followed weekly for up to roughly 16 weeks. Overall study outcomes, separate from this receptor: Matching against VDJdb was skewed toward anti-spike CD8 responses, likely underestimated virus-specific expansions, and missed private and CD4 specificities.

The chain is encoded by TRBV30 joined to TRBJ1-2; the junction holds 8 bases that match TRBD1. The specimen sequenced was whole blood. This TCR came from an adult who was a healthcare worker with PCR-confirmed SARS-CoV-2 infection or an uninfected control (not recorded which). The sequenced DNA is TGTGCCTGGAGCGTAGGGCGACAGGGGAACTATGGCTACACCTTC. The translation is CAWSVGRQGNYGYTF.